The following is a T cell receptor beta chain sequence with its context. Its target is unknown. This specimen comes from a study of cytomegalovirus exposure and HLA in healthy donors. The PCR was carried out with 60 Vbeta primers and 13 Jbeta primers. Original methodology: A follow-up analysis tallied about 88 million unique TCR beta chains, roughly 11 million shared. Using immunoSEQ multiplex PCR, the repertoire was profiled, and TCRdb retains in-frame clones only, with some absent. V, J and clone size are taken as reported in that table, and D and trimming were inferred from the DNA itself. Of 100,000 to 150,000 clones listed, roughly 71% are singletons. V was clipped by 2 bases and J by 7 bases, with 8 bases between them. The germline gives CDR1 MGHDK, CDR2 SYGVNS. This CDR3 comprises 13 residues. Findings and caveats of the study: Later analysis reportedly placed an Asian-associated ancestry cluster below the roughly 600-donor mean in N-insertions. Previous analysis showed most TCR beta V segments were productive about 87% or about 30% of the time.

Sequences were obtained from PBMCs. The chain employs TRBV25-1 and TRBJ1-4; D possibly corresponds to TRBD1 (5 bases). The sequence came from a woman aged 45-65 years in good health and CMV-seropositive. CDR3 nucleotide sequence: TGTGCCAGCAGTGAAGCGGGGACTGAAAAACTGTTTTTT. Its translation is CASSEAGTEKLFF. The variable domain in full, with the rest retrieved from reference TRBV25-1 and TRBJ1-4, is EADIYQTPRYLVIGTGKKITLECSQTMGHDKMYWYQQDPGMELHLIHYSYGVNSTEKGDLSSESTVSRIRTEHFPLTLESARPSHTSQYLCASSEAGTEKLFFGSGTQLSVL.